Following are 9 T cell receptor beta chains from one sample sequenced in a study of radiotherapy plus CTLA-4 blockade in lung cancer. This table comes from immunoSEQ multiplex PCR, and its TCRdb copy is limited to in-frame clones, with some not included. The sample contains roughly 110,000 clones, 81% of which appear only once. The sequencing here drew on peripheral blood, taken from a patient treated with radiotherapy plus ipilimumab. All receptors come from a human donor with non-small cell lung cancer that progressed on radiotherapy plus ipilimumab. Some clones in this sample may be carry-over from other donors' samples.

The J gene is TRBJ2-3, the V gene TRBV10-3, with a weak D call TRBD1 (5 bases). The CDR3 is made up of 16 amino acids. Germline-derived CDR1 and CDR2 are ENHRY and SYGVKD. The germline V and J ends were trimmed by 4 bases and 6 bases, with 20 bases remaining between them. The CDR3 region is CAISGIGQGDGDTQYF. CDR3 coding DNA: TGTGCCATCAGTGGTATAGGGCAGGGTGATGGGGATACGCAGTATTTT.

This chain connects TRBV10-3 to TRBJ1-6; no clear D. The V gene's germline CDR1 is ENHRY and CDR2 SYGVKD. V lost 6 bases, J lost 0 bases, and 9 bases lay in between. There are 15 residues in the CDR3. The CDR3 bases are TGTGCCATCAGGTTGGGGAGCTCCTATAATTCACCCCTCCACTTT. It codes for CAIRLGSSYNSPLHF.

In its sample, this clone was seen a few times. The genes are TRBV7-8 and TRBJ2-2, with 8 bases fitting TRBD1. V was pared by 0 bases and J by 1 base, with 10 bases of the junction left unmatched. The length of the CDR3 is 19 residues. CDR1 and CDR2 (germline): SGHVS, FQNEAQ. The CDR3 DNA sequence: TGTGCCAGCAGCTTAGCAAGCCTCCGGACAGGGAGGAACACCGGGGAGCTGTTTTTT. This gives the protein CASSLASLRTGRNTGELFF.

The chain couples TRBV7-2 to TRBJ1-5, with TRBD1 matching over 8 bases. Germline trimming cut 4 bases from V and 5 bases from J; bases unmatched to any gene: 7. Germline assignment: CDR1 SGHTA and CDR2 FQGNSA. The CDR3 covers 15 residues. CDR3 in amino acids: CASSSQGAGHQPQHF. CDR3 DNA: TGTGCCAGCAGCTCTCAGGGGGCCGGGCATCAGCCCCAGCATTTT.

The rearrangement uses TRBV20-1 and TRBJ1-4; D gene ambiguous. The germline V gene has CDR1 DFQATT and CDR2 SNEGSKA (reference sequence). There are 11 residues in the CDR3. V gave up 3 bases and J gave up 7 bases, with 6 bases separating them. CDR3 residues: CSASAFEKLFF. The CDR3 nucleotides read TGCAGTGCTAGTGCCTTTGAAAAACTGTTTTTT.

This clone was counted between two and nine times. The chain couples TRBV9 to TRBJ1-6, with D tentatively TRBD1 (5 bases). Trimming took 0 bases from V and 7 from J, leaving 11 bases between them. The germline gives CDR1 SGDLS, CDR2 YYNGEE. CDR3 length: 15 amino acids. Here the CDR3 reads CASSVGRAENSPLHF. Here the CDR3 DNA reads TGTGCCAGCAGCGTAGGCAGGGCGGAAAATTCACCCCTCCACTTT.

The chain uses TRBV5-1 and TRBJ2-7, with a weak D call TRBD2 (5 bases). From germline, CDR1 is SGHRS and CDR2 YFSETQ. Trimming stripped 5 bases from V and 4 bases from J, with 13 bases between. This CDR3 is built from 13 residues. The CDR3 reads CASSFGVMYEQYF. The CDR3 DNA follows: TGCGCCAGCAGTTTCGGGGTGATGTACGAGCAGTACTTC.

This chain links TRBV2 with TRBJ2-2, with 13 bases lining up with TRBD2. The trim removed 4 bases at V and 1 base at J, leaving 3 bases unmatched. Germline-derived CDR1 and CDR2 are SNHLY and FYNNEI. The CDR3 consists of 17 residues. CDR3 loop: CASSVGTSGVNTGELFF. DNA of the CDR3: TGTGCCAGCAGTGTAGGGACTAGCGGGGTGAACACCGGGGAGCTGTTTTTT.

In DNA form, the CDR3 reads TGTGCCACCAGCATCGGACTAGCGGCCTACGAGCAGTACTTC. Amino acid sequence: CATSIGLAAYEQYF. The V gene is TRBV15, the J gene TRBJ2-7; 10 bases are shared with TRBD2. Looked up from germline, CDR1 is LNHNV and CDR2 is YYDKDF (reference sequence). Trimming removed 4 bases from V and 2 bases from J; junction bases left unmatched: 2. The CDR3 has 14 amino acids.